This TCR beta chain was profiled in a study of T cell responses to AZD1222 COVID-19 vaccine (dated by TCRdb to the early 2020s). Describing the broader study: A total of about 240 trial participants underwent TCR sequencing, of whom around 200 received two doses of AZD1222 and some 25 received two doses of the MenACWY control vaccine. Trial participants were enrolled by age into 18-55, 56-69 and 70-plus year subgroups, with roughly 160, 29 and 62 TCR-sequenced participants respectively. Study-wide findings and limitations: A significant rise in spike-specific TCR breadth and depth was observed after two AZD1222 doses relative to day 0 and relative to MenACWY recipients. Vaccine-associated CD4 TCRs spanned the whole spike protein, with dominant responses in regions 160-218 and 743-854. Because no samples from the day 14 peak response were available, repertoires could be characterized only after the peak T cell response. Reportedly, close to half of the unique spike-specific TCRs recognized epitopes lying outside the regions that are mutated in the B.1.351 and B.1.1.7 variants. Only a handful of AZD1222 recipients were SARS-CoV-2 seropositive at baseline, limiting conclusions about previously exposed vaccinees. In the small 56-69-year group, the increase in depth fell short of significance, most likely because of low power. Participants were mostly white British, with more females than males. The authors suggested clonal diversity may have been underestimated.

The CDR3 regions of human TCRbeta chains were analyzed by immunosequencing. The paper's data handling went like this. Repertoire TCRs were matched against a reference library of SARS-CoV-2-specific TCRs generated with the MIRA antigen-specificity platform. Breadth meant the fraction of unique TCRs that were SARS-CoV-2-associated, whereas depth meant the fraction of total T cells that were SARS-CoV-2-associated. Using the MIRA data, every spike-specific TCR was mapped to the spike region that the TCR reacted to and assigned to either a CD4 or a CD8 class. Log10-transformed breadth and depth values were compared by one-way ANOVA with Sidak's multiple comparisons tests. This immuneACCESS table, as held by TCRdb, lists in-frame sequences with V and J called but not all clones. Of the missing ones, under half trace to an unresolved V gene in checked studies; the others have no known cause. V, J and clone size derive from that table, while D and trimming were established from the DNA sequence. The sample table lists roughly 35,000 clones, about nine tenths of them with a count of one. The ten largest clones capture approximately 11% of the sample.

CDR3 length: 15 amino acids, cysteine to phenylalanine. CDR3 DNA is the only sequence kept; it has 45 bases, read in frame from the first base. V trim: 5 bases; J trim: 9 bases; unmatched bases: 14. For CDR1 and CDR2, the germline V gene (reference sequence) lists GTSNPN and SVGIG. Interpreted using the paper, the time point label stands for: about 28 days (+/-7) after the second vaccine dose. AZD1222 recipients given second doses at about 4 weeks or at about 12 weeks were pooled, since spike-specific TCR depth and breadth were not found to differ between the two schedules. Vaccinee samples came from UK trials COV001 and COV002, including a single-blind randomized controlled phase 2/3 trial of AZD1222 (ChAdOx1 nCoV-19) in healthy adults. For TCRbeta chain sequencing, PBMC samples were collected from trial participants at day 0 and at day 28 after the second dose. This clone came up a few times. This clone's antigen is unknown. No much larger clonotype is one base removed from it; base qualities were not supplied.

Sequencing was performed on peripheral blood, taken 28 days after the second AZD1222 dose. The chain joins TRBV30 to TRBJ2-1; a stretch of 9 junction bases matches TRBD1. The origin of this receptor is an adult who received the AZD1222 COVID-19 vaccine. The encoded CDR3 is CAWGGQGLVEGEQFF. The DNA sequence is as follows: TGTGCCTGGGGGGGACAGGGTTTAGTAGAGGGTGAGCAGTTCTTC. The entire variable domain, with the stretches around the CDR3 drawn from the reference TRBV30 and TRBJ2-1 proteins, is SQTIHQWPATLVQPVGSPLSLECTVEGTSNPNLYWYRQAAGRGLQLLFYSVGIGQISSEVPQNLSASRPQDRQFILSSKKLLLSDSGFYLCAWGGQGLVEGEQFFGPGTRLTVL.